The rows below give T cell receptor beta chains drawn from one sample of a study of sequential checkpoint blockade in melanoma. Repertoires were generated with immunoSEQ multiplex PCR, while TCRdb's copy carries only in-frame clones and drops some. In the table there are over 20,000 clones, around 85% of which are singletons. The input for sequencing was CD8+ T cells sorted from blood (inferred from file names), taken from a patient given nivolumab and ipilimumab in sequence. The origin of the receptors is a human donor with melanoma. The CDR3 runs from the conserved cysteine through the conserved F or W. Fields, in order: J gene, clone size, V gene, D gene, CDR3 DNA, CDR3 protein. D genes are given only for firm matches. Expanded clones get a size class; other rows say once, few or many, or leave the size out.

TRBJ2-7 - TRBV7-2 - TGTGCCAGCAGCTTAGCTTCCCAGGCCGCCTACGAGCAGTACTTC CASSLASQAAYEQYF
TRBJ2-1 - TRBV27 TRBD1 TGTGCCAGCAGTTTATCACCGGGGACAGCGCGCTACAATGAGCAGTTCTTC CASSLSPGTARYNEQFF
TRBJ2-2 - TRBV7-9 TRBD1 TGTGCCAGCAGCTTCTACCAGGGGGACACCGGGGAGCTGTTTTTT CASSFYQGDTGELFF
TRBJ1-3 few TRBV5-4 - TGTGCCAGCAGCTTGGGTAGGGGTTCTGGAAACACCATATATTTT CASSLGRGSGNTIYF
TRBJ2-6 - TRBV10-3 TRBD1 TGTGCCATCGCCGGGACAGGGAAATCCTCTGGGGCCAACGTCCTGACTTTC CAIAGTGKSSGANVLTF
TRBJ2-1 once TRBV7-8 TRBD2 TGTGCCAGCAGCTTAGGGGGACTAGCAAAATATCCGTTCTTC CASSLGGLAKYPFF
TRBJ2-1 - TRBV2 TRBD1 TGTGCCAGCCTAGGACAGGGGAAATACAATGAGCAGTTCTTC CASLGQGKYNEQFF
TRBJ2-2 - TRBV11-2 - TGTGCCAGCAGCTTACTGGGGGGCACCGGGGAGCTGTTTTTT CASSLLGGTGELFF
TRBJ2-1 once TRBV16 TRBD2 TGTGCCAGCAGCCAATGGGGACTAGCGGGGGACCACCATGCCAATGAGCAGTTCTTC CASSQWGLAGDHHANEQFF
TRBJ2-5 - TRBV7-6 TRBD1 TGTGCCAGCAGCGGACACAGGGGAGAGACCCAGTACTTC CASSGHRGETQYF
TRBJ1-5 - TRBV6-5 - TGTGCCAGCAGGCCCTGGGCAGGTAGGGGATCGCCCCAGCATTTT CASRPWAGRGSPQHF
TRBJ1-5 once TRBV6-5 - TGTGCCAGCAGTTACACAGGCGGCAATCAGCCCCAGCATTTT CASSYTGGNQPQHF
TRBJ2-7 - TRBV13 TRBD2 TGTGCCAGCAGCTTACGTAGCGGGGAGATTTACGAGCAGTACTTC CASSLRSGEIYEQYF
TRBJ1-3 - TRBV27 - TGTGCCAGCAGTTTGCGCCAGGGGCAAGGACAAATCGGAAACACCATATATTTT CASSLRQGQGQIGNTIYF
TRBJ2-7 once TRBV7-9 TRBD2 TGTGCCAGCAGCTTAATTAGCGGGAGTCAGGGCGAGCAGTACTTC CASSLISGSQGEQYF
TRBJ2-1 - TRBV27 TRBD2 TGTGCCAGCAGTATAGGGCTAGCGGGCGAGCAGTTCTTC CASSIGLAGEQFF
TRBJ2-7 once TRBV4-1 - TGCGCCAGCAGCCAAGACCTAGCCGCCTACGAGCAGTACTTC CASSQDLAAYEQYF
TRBJ2-7 - TRBV28 TRBD1 TGTGCCAGCCGCGGGACAGGGGATTACGAGCAGTACTTC CASRGTGDYEQYF
TRBJ2-2 - TRBV6-5 TRBD1 TGTGCCAGCAGTTACTCGAAGGGACAGGGTCCCGGGGAGCTGTTTTTT CASSYSKGQGPGELFF
TRBJ2-7 - TRBV6-5 TRBD1 TGTGCCAGCAGCCCACCGGGACAGGGAGCCTACGAGCAGTACTTC CASSPPGQGAYEQYF
TRBJ2-7 few TRBV7-8 - TGTGCCAGCAGCCAGATCCGAGGGGGGGGCGAGCAGTACTTC CASSQIRGGGEQYF
TRBJ2-3 - TRBV5-6 TRBD2 TGTGCCAGCAGCTTGGCGGGTGCGGGAGACGTAACAGATACGCAGTATTTT CASSLAGAGDVTDTQYF
TRBJ2-3 once TRBV11-3 TRBD2 TGTGCCAGCAGCCTCGGACTAGCGGGAGGGCTTTCAGATACGCAGTATTTT CASSLGLAGGLSDTQYF
TRBJ1-2 - TRBV27 TRBD1 TGTGCCAGCAGTTTATTACAGGGGAAGGATGGCTACACCTTC CASSLLQGKDGYTF
TRBJ1-2 - TRBV5-1 TRBD1 TGCGCCAGCAGCTTGGGTCTGGACAGGGCCTATGGCTACACCTTC CASSLGLDRAYGYTF
TRBJ2-5 - TRBV12-5 - TGTGCTAGTGGTTTGGTTTCGGACAGCCTAGAGACCCAGTACTTC CASGLVSDSLETQYF
TRBJ1-4 - TRBV28 - TGTGCCAGCAGTTTGGGGGGGTCAAATGAAAAACTGTTTTTT CASSLGGSNEKLFF
TRBJ2-7 - TRBV5-4 - TGTGCCAGCAGCGTAGGGGTAGACGAGCAGTACTTC CASSVGVDEQYF
TRBJ2-1 - TRBV4-3 TRBD1 TGCGCCAGCAGCCAACTGACAGGGGTGGGGAATGAGCAGTTCTTC CASSQLTGVGNEQFF
TRBJ2-5 - TRBV15 TRBD1 TGTGCCACCAGCAGGAACCGACCGACAGGGCGAGCCGGGACCCAGTACTTC CATSRNRPTGRAGTQYF
TRBJ1-3 - TRBV4-1 - TGCGCCAGCCAGCGCGACCCTGCTGGAAACACCATATATTTT CASQRDPAGNTIYF
TRBJ1-2 - TRBV2 TRBD1 TGTGCCAGCAGCCCCGGGACAGGGGGTTCCTATGGCTACACCTTC CASSPGTGGSYGYTF
TRBJ2-7 - TRBV2 TRBD1 TGTGCCAGCGGATATGACAGGGGCCACGAGCAGTACTTC CASGYDRGHEQYF
TRBJ2-3 - TRBV4-1 TRBD2 TGCGCCAGCAGCCCAAGGGAGGGAGACACAGATACGCAGTATTTT CASSPREGDTDTQYF
TRBJ2-7 few TRBV5-6 - TGTGCCAGCAGCTTGGCCCTATCTTTTTACGAGCAGTACTTC CASSLALSFYEQYF
TRBJ2-7 few TRBV27 TRBD1 TGTGCCAGCAGTTTGACAGGGTATCACGAGCAGTACTTC CASSLTGYHEQYF
TRBJ2-5 - TRBV25-1 - TGTGCCAGCAGTGACAGGGAGGGGGGGGAGACCCAGTACTTC CASSDREGGETQYF
TRBJ2-7 - TRBV13 - TGTGCCAGCAGCTTAGCGGGACCGGGGGCCTACGAGCAGTACTTC CASSLAGPGAYEQYF
TRBJ1-2 - TRBV4-3 - TGCGCCAGCAGCCAAGGTGGGGGGTCGATCTATGGCTACACCTTC CASSQGGGSIYGYTF
TRBJ2-3 - TRBV29-1 - TGCAGCGTTTTTGGGGCACTTAGATTCATGGGCTCAGATACGCAGTATTTT CSVFGALRFMGSDTQYF
TRBJ2-7 once TRBV15 TRBD1 TGTGCCACCAGCAGCGGGACAGGGGTAGTCGAGCAGTACTTC CATSSGTGVVEQYF
TRBJ2-1 - TRBV27 TRBD2 TGTGCCAGCAGTCCCCCAGTTAGCCTAGCGGGGAGTAATGAGCAGTTCTTC CASSPPVSLAGSNEQFF
TRBJ1-2 few TRBV10-3 TRBD1 TGTGCCATCAGTTCCCTTCCGGGACAGGGGTATGGCTACACCTTC CAISSLPGQGYGYTF
TRBJ1-3 - TRBV11-2 - TGTGCCAGCAGCGGGCTACAGACCGGAAACACCATATATTTT CASSGLQTGNTIYF
TRBJ2-1 - TRBV27 - TGTGCCAGCAGTTTATCCGGGATAACCCCCTACAATGAGCAGTTCTTC CASSLSGITPYNEQFF
TRBJ2-4 - TRBV10-1 TRBD2 TGCGCCAGCCCCTCTAGCGGGGGGGCCTCCTCTCCCAAAAACATTCAGTACTTC CASPSSGGASSPKNIQYF
TRBJ2-7 - TRBV15 TRBD2 TGTGCCACCAGTTCCCCGGGACTAGTTTACGAGCAGTACTTC CATSSPGLVYEQYF
TRBJ2-7 - TRBV4-3 - TGCGCCAGCAGCCAGGGTGGGGGGACCTACGAGCAGTACTTC CASSQGGGTYEQYF
TRBJ1-5 - TRBV29-1 - TGCAGCGTTGAAGATACGGCAGGGAATCAGCCCCAGCATTTT CSVEDTAGNQPQHF
TRBJ1-1 - TRBV5-5 - TGTGCCAGCAGCCGGGGGTTACAGCGGAACACTGAAGCTTTCTTT CASSRGLQRNTEAFF
TRBJ1-2 - TRBV7-8 TRBD1 TGTGCCAGCAGCCTAGGACAGGGCCTAAGTAGCCTTACATATGGCTACACCTTC CASSLGQGLSSLTYGYTF
TRBJ2-2 - TRBV19 TRBD1 TGTGCCAGTACGGGACAGCAGAACACCGGGGAGCTGTTTTTT CASTGQQNTGELFF
TRBJ1-1 - TRBV14 - TGTGCCAGCAGCCAAGTACGGAGGAACACTGAAGCTTTCTTT CASSQVRRNTEAFF
TRBJ2-1 - TRBV27 TRBD2 TGTGCCAGCAGTTTAAGCTGGGAGGGCTACAATGAGCAGTTCTTC CASSLSWEGYNEQFF
TRBJ2-3 - TRBV4-1 TRBD1 TGCGCCAGCAGCCGCGGGACAGGGGGCTCAGATACGCAGTATTTT CASSRGTGGSDTQYF
TRBJ1-3 - TRBV28 - TGTGCCAGCAGTTTTGGACAGTCCTCTGGAAACACCATATATTTT CASSFGQSSGNTIYF
TRBJ2-5 - TRBV7-8 - TGTGCCAGCAGCTTTCCCCTGGAGACCCAGTACTTC CASSFPLETQYF